This T cell receptor (beta chain) is from a study of T cells in Graves' hyperthyroidism and ophthalmopathy. The CDR3 has 14 residues. Germline CDR1 is MNHEY and CDR2 is SMNVEV (reference sequence). Trimming stripped 6 bases from V and 4 bases from J, with 12 bases between. This clonotype was counted many times. Regions amplified from RNA transcripts were the TCR beta CDR3 regions. The TCR CDR3 was amplified in a first-round RT-PCR using the HTBI primer set. TCRdb fed the multiplex PCR reads into MiXCR, producing one record per CDR3 protein. Counted here are fewer than 110,000 distinct CDR3 sequences, approximately 15% occurring once; the ten biggest clones make up 40% to 50%.

The chain has TRBV27 and TRBJ1-4; D is unclear. The clonotype comes from a woman aged 50 to 60 with Graves' hyperthyroidism. The sample comprised blood. DNA of the CDR3: TGTGCCAGCAGCCTGGCCGGAAATAATGAAAAACTGTTTTTT. It encodes CASSLAGNNEKLFF.